These 2 T cell receptor beta chains were sequenced from one sample in a study of CD8+ T cells in alopecia areata. cDNA serving as the sequencing template came from extracted, reverse transcribed RNA. The table came from immunoSEQ multiplex PCR; TCRdb's copy has only in-frame clones and leaves some out. The repertoire consists of roughly 200,000 clones, with 63% occurring once and the leading ten covering about 1.7%. The specimen was CD4+ T cells sorted from blood, collected at week 0. The receptors shown here come from a human donor with alopecia areata.

In this sample, this clone turned up a few times. The V and J genes are TRBV9 and TRBJ2-3; a weak D match, TRBD1 (5 bases). Per germline, CDR1 SGDLS and CDR2 YYNGEE. This CDR3 is built from 15 residues. Deletions cut 0 bases from V and 2 bases from J, with 10 bases between. The CDR3 here is CASSVGGILTDTQYF. The CDR3 DNA is TGTGCCAGCAGCGTAGGGGGCATCCTCACAGATACGCAGTATTTT.

The rearrangement joins TRBV29-1 to TRBJ1-2; TRBD1 agrees at 8 bases. Germline V CDR1 and CDR2: SQVTM, ANQGSEA. The CDR3 covers 13 residues. The V segment lost 4 bases and the J segment 2 bases; nucleotides outside the gene matches: 3. CDR3 bases: TGCAGCGTTGCGGGACAGGAAAACTATGGCTACACCTTC. This gives the protein CSVAGQENYGYTF. Full variable domain (outside the CDR3, taken from reference TRBV29-1 and TRBJ1-2): SAVISQKPSRDICQRGTSLTIQCQVDSQVTMMFWYRQQPGQSLTLIATANQGSEATYESGFVIDKFPISRPNLTFSTLTVSNMSPEDSSIYLCSVAGQENYGYTFGSGTRLTVV.